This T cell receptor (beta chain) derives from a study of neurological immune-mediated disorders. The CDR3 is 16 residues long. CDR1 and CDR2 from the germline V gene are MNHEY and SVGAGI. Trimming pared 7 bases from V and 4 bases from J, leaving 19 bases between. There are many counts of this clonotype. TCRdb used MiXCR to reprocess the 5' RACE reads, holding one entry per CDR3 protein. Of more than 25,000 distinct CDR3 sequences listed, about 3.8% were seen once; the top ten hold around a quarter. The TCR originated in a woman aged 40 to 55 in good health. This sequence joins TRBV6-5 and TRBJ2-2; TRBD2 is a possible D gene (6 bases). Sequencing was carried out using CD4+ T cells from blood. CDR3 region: CASKSQPAGGTGELFF. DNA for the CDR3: TGTGCCAGCAAGTCGCAACCCGCCGGGGGCACCGGGGAGCTGTTTTTT.